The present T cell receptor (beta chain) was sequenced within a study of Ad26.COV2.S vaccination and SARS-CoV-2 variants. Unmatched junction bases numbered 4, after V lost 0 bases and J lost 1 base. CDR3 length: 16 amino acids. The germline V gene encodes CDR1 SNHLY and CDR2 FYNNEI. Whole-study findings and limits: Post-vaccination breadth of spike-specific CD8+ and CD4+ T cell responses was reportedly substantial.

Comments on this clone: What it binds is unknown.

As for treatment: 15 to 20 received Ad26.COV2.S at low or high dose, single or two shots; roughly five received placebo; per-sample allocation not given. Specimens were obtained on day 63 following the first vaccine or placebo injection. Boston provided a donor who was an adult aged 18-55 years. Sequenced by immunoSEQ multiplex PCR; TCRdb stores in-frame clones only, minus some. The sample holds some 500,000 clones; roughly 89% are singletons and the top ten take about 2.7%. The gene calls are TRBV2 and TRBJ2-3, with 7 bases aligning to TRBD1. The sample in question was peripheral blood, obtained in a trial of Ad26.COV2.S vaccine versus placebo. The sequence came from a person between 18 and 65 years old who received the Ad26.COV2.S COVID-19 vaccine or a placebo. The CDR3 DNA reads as TGTGCCAGCAGTGAAGCGGGGCAGGGGGGCACAGATACGCAGTATTTT. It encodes CASSEAGQGGTDTQYF.